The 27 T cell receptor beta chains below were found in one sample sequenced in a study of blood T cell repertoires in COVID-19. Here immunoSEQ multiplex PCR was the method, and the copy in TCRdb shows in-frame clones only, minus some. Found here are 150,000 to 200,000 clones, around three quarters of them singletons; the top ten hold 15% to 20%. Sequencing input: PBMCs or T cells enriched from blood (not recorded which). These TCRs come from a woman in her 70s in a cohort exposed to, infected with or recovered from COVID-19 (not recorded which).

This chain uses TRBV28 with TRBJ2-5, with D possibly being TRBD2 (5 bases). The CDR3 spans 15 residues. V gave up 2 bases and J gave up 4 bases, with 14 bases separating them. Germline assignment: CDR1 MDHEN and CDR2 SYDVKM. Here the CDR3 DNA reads TGTGCCAGCAGTTTAGAAGGAGAGGGCCGAGAGACCCAGTACTTC. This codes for CASSLEGEGRETQYF.

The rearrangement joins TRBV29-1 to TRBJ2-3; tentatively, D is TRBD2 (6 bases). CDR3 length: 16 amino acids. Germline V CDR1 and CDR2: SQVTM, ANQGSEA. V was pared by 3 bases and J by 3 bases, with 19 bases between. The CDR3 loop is CSVEAVGGRWTDTQYF. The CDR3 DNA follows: TGCAGCGTTGAGGCCGTGGGGGGTAGGTGGACAGATACGCAGTATTTT.

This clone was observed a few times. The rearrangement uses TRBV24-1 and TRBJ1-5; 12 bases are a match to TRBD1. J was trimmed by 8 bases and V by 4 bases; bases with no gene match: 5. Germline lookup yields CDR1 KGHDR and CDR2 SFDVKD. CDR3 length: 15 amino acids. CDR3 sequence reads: CATSEGTGGLEPQHF. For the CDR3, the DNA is TGTGCCACCAGTGAGGGGACAGGGGGCTTGGAGCCCCAGCATTTT.

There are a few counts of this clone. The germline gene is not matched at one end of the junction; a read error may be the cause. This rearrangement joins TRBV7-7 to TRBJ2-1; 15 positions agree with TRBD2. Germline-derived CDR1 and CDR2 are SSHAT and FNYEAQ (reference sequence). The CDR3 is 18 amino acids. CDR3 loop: CASSLALPGTSGRSEQFF. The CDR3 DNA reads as TGTGCTAGCAGCTTAGCCCTACCCGGGACTAGCGGGAGGAGTGAGCAGTTCTTC. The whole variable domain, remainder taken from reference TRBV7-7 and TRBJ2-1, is GAGVSQSPRYKVTKRGQDVTLRCDPISSHATLYWYQQALGQGPEFLTYFNYEAQPDKSGLPSDRFSAERPEGSISTLTIQRTEQRDSAMYRCASSLALPGTSGRSEQFFGPGTRLTVL.

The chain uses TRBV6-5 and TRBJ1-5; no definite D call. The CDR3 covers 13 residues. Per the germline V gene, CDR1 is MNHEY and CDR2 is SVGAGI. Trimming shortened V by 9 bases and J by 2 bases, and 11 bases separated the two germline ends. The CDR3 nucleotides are TGTGCCAGTGCCCCGGGTGGCAATCAGCCCCAGCATTTT. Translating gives CASAPGGNQPQHF.

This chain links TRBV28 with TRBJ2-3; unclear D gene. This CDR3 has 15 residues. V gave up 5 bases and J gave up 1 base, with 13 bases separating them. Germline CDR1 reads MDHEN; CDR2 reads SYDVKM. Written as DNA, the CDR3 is TGTGCCAGCAGTCCCCGCCCGGTAGGCACAGATACGCAGTATTTT. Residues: CASSPRPVGTDTQYF.

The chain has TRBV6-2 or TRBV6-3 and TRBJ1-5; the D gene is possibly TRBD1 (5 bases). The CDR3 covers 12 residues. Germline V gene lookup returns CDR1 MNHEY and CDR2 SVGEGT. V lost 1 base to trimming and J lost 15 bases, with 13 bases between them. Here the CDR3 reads CASSYWGFFLHF. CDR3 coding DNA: TGTGCCAGCAGTTACTGGGGCTTCTTCCTGCATTTT.

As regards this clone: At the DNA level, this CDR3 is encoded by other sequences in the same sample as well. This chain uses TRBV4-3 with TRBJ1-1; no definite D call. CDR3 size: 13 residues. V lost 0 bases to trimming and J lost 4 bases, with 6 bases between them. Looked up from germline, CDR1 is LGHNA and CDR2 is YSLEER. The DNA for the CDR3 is TGCGCCAGCAGCCAAGATTACAGCACTGAAGCTTTCTTT. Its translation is CASSQDYSTEAFF.

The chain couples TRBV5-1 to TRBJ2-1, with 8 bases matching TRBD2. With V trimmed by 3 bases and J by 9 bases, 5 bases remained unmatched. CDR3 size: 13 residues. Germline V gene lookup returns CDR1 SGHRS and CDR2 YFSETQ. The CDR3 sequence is CASSSAGGFEQFF. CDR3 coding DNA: TGCGCCAGCAGCTCGGCGGGGGGTTTTGAGCAGTTCTTC.

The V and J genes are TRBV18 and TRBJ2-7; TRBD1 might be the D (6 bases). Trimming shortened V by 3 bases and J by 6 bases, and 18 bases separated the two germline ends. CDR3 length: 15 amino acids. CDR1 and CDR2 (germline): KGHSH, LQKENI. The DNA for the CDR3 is TGTGCCAGCTCACCGCCTTGGGGACCACAGGGCGAGCAGTACTTC. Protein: CASSPPWGPQGEQYF.

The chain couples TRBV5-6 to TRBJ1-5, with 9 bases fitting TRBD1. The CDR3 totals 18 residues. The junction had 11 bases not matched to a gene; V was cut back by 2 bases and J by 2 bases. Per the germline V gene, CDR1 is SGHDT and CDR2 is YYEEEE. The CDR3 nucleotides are TGTGCCAGCAGCTTAGGTACAGGGGGCACGTTCGGCAATCAGCCCCAGCATTTT. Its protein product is CASSLGTGGTFGNQPQHF.

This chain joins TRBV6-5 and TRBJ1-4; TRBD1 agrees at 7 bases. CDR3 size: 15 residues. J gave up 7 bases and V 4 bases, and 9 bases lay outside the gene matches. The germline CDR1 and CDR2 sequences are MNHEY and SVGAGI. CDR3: CASSSDRAWGEKLFF. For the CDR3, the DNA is TGTGCCAGCAGTTCCGACAGGGCATGGGGTGAAAAACTGTTTTTT.

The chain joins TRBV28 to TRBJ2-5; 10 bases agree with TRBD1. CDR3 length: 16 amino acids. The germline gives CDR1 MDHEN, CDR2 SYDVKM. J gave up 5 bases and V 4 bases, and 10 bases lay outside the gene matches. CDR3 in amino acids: CASSSLWTGGRETQYF. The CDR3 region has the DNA TGTGCCAGCAGTTCCCTCTGGACAGGGGGGAGGGAGACCCAGTACTTC. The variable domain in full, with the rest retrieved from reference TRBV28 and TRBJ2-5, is DVKVTQSSRYLVKRTGEKVFLECVQDMDHENMFWYRQDPGLGLRLIYFSYDVKMKEKGDIPEGYSVSREKKERFSLILESASTNQTSMYLCASSSLWTGGRETQYFGPGTRLLVL.

The DNA of the CDR3 is TGTGCCAGCAGACTGTGGGGAGACAGGGGGAACACTGAAGCTTTCTTT. Encoded protein: CASRLWGDRGNTEAFF. The chain links TRBV28 to TRBJ1-1; 8 nucleotides align to TRBD1. V shed 6 bases, J shed 1 base, and the junction held 10 bases outside the gene matches. Germline CDR1 and CDR2: MDHEN and SYDVKM. This CDR3 is 16 amino acids long.

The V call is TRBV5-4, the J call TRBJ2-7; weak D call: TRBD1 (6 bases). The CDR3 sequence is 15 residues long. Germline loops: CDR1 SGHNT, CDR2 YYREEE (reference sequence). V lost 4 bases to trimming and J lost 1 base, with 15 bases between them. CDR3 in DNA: TGTGCCAGCAGCCAGGACAGACGATCTTCCTACGAGCAGTACTTC. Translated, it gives CASSQDRRSSYEQYF.

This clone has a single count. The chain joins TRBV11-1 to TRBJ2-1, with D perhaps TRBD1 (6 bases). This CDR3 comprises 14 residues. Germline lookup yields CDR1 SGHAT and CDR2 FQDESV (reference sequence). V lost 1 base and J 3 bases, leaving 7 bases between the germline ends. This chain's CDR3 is CASSLEGVYNEQFF. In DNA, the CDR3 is TGTGCCAGCAGCTTAGAGGGGGTCTACAATGAGCAGTTCTTC.

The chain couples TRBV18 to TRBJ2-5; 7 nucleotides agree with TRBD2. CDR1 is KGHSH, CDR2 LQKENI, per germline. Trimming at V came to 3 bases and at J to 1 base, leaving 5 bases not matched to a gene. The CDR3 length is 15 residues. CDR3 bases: TGTGCCAGCTCACCGGGGGGGGGTCGCCAAGAGACCCAGTACTTC. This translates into CASSPGGGRQETQYF. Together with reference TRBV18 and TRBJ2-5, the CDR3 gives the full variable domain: NAGVMQNPRHLVRRRGQEARLRCSPMKGHSHVYWYRQLPEEGLKFMVYLQKENIIDESGMPKERFSAEFPKEGPSILRIQQVVRGDSAAYFCASSPGGGRQETQYFGPGTRLLVL.

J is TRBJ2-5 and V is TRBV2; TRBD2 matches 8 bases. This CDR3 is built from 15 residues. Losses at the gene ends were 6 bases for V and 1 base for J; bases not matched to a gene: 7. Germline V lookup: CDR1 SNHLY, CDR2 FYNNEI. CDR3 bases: TGTGCCAGCAGGAGGGATAGCGGGGCCCAAGAGACCCAGTACTTC. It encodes CASRRDSGAQETQYF.

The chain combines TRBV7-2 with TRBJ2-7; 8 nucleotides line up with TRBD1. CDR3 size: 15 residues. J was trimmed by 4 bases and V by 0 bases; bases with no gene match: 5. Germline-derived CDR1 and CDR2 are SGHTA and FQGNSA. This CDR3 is CASSLALDRGYEQYF. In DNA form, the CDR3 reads TGTGCCAGCAGCTTAGCTCTCGACAGGGGTTACGAGCAGTACTTC.

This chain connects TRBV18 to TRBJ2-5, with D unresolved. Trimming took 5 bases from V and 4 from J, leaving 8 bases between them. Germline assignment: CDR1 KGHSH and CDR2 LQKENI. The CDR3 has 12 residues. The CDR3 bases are TGTGCCAGCTCATCCCCCGGAGAGACCCAGTACTTC. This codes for CASSSPGETQYF.

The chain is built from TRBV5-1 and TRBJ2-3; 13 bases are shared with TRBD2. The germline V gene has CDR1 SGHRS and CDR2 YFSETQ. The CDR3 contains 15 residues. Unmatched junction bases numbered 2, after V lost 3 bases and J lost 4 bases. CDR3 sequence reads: CASSSGLAGPDTQYF. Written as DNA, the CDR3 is TGCGCCAGCAGCTCGGGACTAGCGGGACCAGATACGCAGTATTTT.

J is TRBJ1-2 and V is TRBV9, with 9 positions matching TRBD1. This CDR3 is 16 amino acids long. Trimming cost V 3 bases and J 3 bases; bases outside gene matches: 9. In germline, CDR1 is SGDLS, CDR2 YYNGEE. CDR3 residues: CASSDTLTGGDYGYTF. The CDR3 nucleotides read TGTGCCAGCAGCGATACCCTCACAGGGGGCGACTATGGCTACACCTTC.

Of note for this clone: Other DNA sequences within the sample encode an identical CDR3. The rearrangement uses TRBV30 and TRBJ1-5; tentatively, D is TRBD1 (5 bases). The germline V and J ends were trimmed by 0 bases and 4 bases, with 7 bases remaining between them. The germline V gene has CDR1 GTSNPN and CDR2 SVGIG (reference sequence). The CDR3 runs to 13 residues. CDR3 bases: TGTGCCTGGAGTGTAAGGGGAAATCAGCCCCAGCATTTT. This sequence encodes CAWSVRGNQPQHF.

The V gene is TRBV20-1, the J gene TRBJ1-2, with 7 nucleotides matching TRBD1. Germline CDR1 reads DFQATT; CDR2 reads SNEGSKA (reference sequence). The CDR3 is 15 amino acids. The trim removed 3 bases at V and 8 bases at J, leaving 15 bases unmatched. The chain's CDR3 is CSASEHSGQAGGYTF. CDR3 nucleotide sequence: TGCAGTGCTAGTGAACATAGCGGACAGGCGGGCGGCTACACCTTC.

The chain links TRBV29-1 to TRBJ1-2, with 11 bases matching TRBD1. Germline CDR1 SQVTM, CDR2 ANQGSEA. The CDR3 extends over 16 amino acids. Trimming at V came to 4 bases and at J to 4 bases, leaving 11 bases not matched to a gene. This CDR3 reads CSVAGADRGLIYGYTF. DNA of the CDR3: TGCAGCGTTGCCGGGGCGGACAGGGGGCTAATCTATGGCTACACCTTC.

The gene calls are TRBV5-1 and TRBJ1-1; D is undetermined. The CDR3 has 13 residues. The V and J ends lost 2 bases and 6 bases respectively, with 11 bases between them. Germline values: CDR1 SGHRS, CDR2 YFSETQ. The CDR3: CASSFSQVSEAFF. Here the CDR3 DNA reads TGCGCCAGCAGCTTTAGTCAGGTTTCTGAAGCTTTCTTT.

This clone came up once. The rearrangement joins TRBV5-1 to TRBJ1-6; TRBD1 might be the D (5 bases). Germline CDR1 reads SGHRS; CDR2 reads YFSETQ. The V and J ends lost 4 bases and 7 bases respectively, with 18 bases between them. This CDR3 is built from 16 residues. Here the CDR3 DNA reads TGCGCCAGCAGCCTCGGGGGGTTGCGGTGGAATTCACCCCTCCACTTT. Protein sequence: CASSLGGLRWNSPLHF.